These 18 T cell receptor beta chains were all obtained from the same sample, sequenced in a study of blood T cell repertoires in COVID-19. The protocol was immunoSEQ multiplex PCR, while the TCRdb copy is restricted to in-frame clones and leaves out a portion. The sample consists of 350,000 to 450,000 clones, about 88% of them appearing once. The sequenced sample was PBMCs or T cells enriched from blood (not recorded which). All receptors come from a woman aged 18-29 years who had been exposed to COVID-19.

This chain uses TRBV28 with TRBJ1-5; 8 bases are a match to TRBD1. The CDR3 runs to 16 residues. V lost 5 bases to trimming and J lost 4 bases; unmatched junction nucleotides: 10. Germline assignment: CDR1 MDHEN and CDR2 SYDVKM. The CDR3 protein is CASSPVLTGGNQPQHF. CDR3 nucleotides: TGTGCCAGCAGTCCAGTTCTAACAGGGGGGAATCAGCCCCAGCATTTT.

Here the CDR3 reads CASSYSRGRMSTLHF. The CDR3 DNA follows: TGTGCCAGCAGTTACAGTAGGGGCAGAATGAGCACCCTCCACTTT. The gene calls are TRBV6-5 and TRBJ1-6, with D tentatively TRBD1 (5 bases). Deletions cut 2 bases from V and 14 bases from J, with 19 bases between. The CDR3 has 15 amino acids. Germline values: CDR1 MNHEY, CDR2 SVGAGI.

The V gene is TRBV9, the J gene TRBJ2-2, with a weak D call TRBD2 (6 bases). CDR1 and CDR2 from the germline V gene are SGDLS and YYNGEE. V was cut by 2 bases and J by 0 bases, with 11 bases left in between. The CDR3 sequence is 16 residues long. The CDR3 reads CASSVHSGSNTGELFF. The CDR3 region has the DNA TGTGCCAGCAGCGTTCATAGCGGTTCGAACACCGGGGAGCTGTTTTTT.

The CDR3 bases are TGTGCCAGCAGCGCGAGCGGGACAGGGAGTGGCTACACCTTC. This codes for CASSASGTGSGYTF. This sequence joins TRBV6-5 and TRBJ1-2, with 9 bases identical to TRBD1. The J segment lost 7 bases and the V segment lost 6 bases, leaving 9 bases of the junction unmatched. The CDR3 runs to 14 residues. The germline V gene encodes CDR1 MNHEY and CDR2 SVGAGI.

The rearrangement uses TRBV5-6 and TRBJ2-5, with TRBD2 matching over 12 bases. CDR3 size: 15 residues. In germline, CDR1 is SGHDT, CDR2 YYEEEE. The V gene end was trimmed by 3 bases and the J gene end by 2 bases; junction bases not matched to a gene: 2. The CDR3 protein is CASSWTSGAQETQYF. The DNA of the CDR3 is TGTGCCAGCAGCTGGACTAGCGGGGCACAAGAGACCCAGTACTTC.

V gene TRBV6-1 combines with J gene TRBJ1-5; TRBD1 might be the D (5 bases). V was cut by 2 bases and J by 2 bases, with 10 bases left in between. CDR1 MNHNS and CDR2 SASEGT come from the germline V gene. CDR3 length: 15 amino acids. CDR3 in amino acids: CASSELGVGNQPQHF. The DNA for the CDR3 is TGTGCCAGCAGTGAACTAGGGGTCGGCAATCAGCCCCAGCATTTT.

The chain joins TRBV9 to TRBJ1-1, with 7 bases that match TRBD1. This CDR3 has 16 residues. CDR1 is SGDLS, CDR2 YYNGEE, per germline. Trimming took 3 bases from V and 0 from J; bases not matched to a gene: 8. In nucleotides, the CDR3 is TGTGCCAGCAGCGCTCATCCGGGACAGATGAACACTGAAGCTTTCTTT. Translating it yields CASSAHPGQMNTEAFF.

The chain couples TRBV3-1 (or the pseudogene TRBV3-2) to TRBJ2-7, with TRBD2 matching over 8 bases. CDR1 is LGHDT, CDR2 YNNKEL, per germline (reference sequence). V was clipped by 4 bases and J by 5 bases; unmatched bases: 10. The CDR3 covers 15 residues. The chain's CDR3 is CASSRREGAGNEQYF. CDR3 coding DNA: TGTGCCAGCAGCCGTCGGGAGGGCGCAGGGAACGAGCAGTACTTC.

This chain connects TRBV10-2 to TRBJ2-1; D possibly corresponds to TRBD2 (5 bases). CDR1 WSHSY and CDR2 SAAADI come from the germline V gene. This CDR3 is 11 amino acids long. V lost 4 bases and J 7 bases, leaving 5 bases between the germline ends. The CDR3 is CASSVANEQFF. CDR3 DNA: TGCGCCAGCAGTGTAGCGAATGAGCAGTTCTTC.

The rearrangement uses TRBV2 and TRBJ2-1; 10 nucleotides line up with TRBD2. The germline gives CDR1 SNHLY, CDR2 FYNNEI. The J segment lost 7 bases and the V segment lost 6 bases, leaving 18 bases of the junction unmatched. The CDR3 is 18 amino acids. As DNA, the CDR3 is TGTGCCAGCAGCGACCAATTAATTCTAGCGGGAGTGGCGAATGAGCAGTTCTTC. It encodes CASSDQLILAGVANEQFF.

The rearrangement uses TRBV9 and TRBJ2-7; D is unclear. The V and J ends lost 0 bases and 2 bases respectively, with 12 bases between them. This CDR3 is 15 amino acids long. CDR1 and CDR2 from the germline V gene are SGDLS and YYNGEE. The CDR3 coding sequence is TGTGCCAGCAGCGTAGACATTGGGCCTACCTACGAGCAGTACTTC. Translation: CASSVDIGPTYEQYF.

The CDR3 loop reads CASSLAGTVNSPLHF. Written as DNA, the CDR3 is TGTGCCAGCAGCCTAGCCGGGACAGTGAATTCACCCCTCCACTTT. The rearrangement uses TRBV3-1 (or the pseudogene TRBV3-2) and TRBJ1-6; the match to TRBD1 covers 7 bases. Losses at the gene ends were 4 bases for V and 7 bases for J; bases not matched to a gene: 7. The length of the CDR3 is 15 residues. Germline V CDR1 and CDR2: LGHDT, YNNKEL (reference sequence).

The rearrangement links TRBV5-1 to TRBJ2-2, with unresolved D. The CDR3 is 13 residues long. Germline assignment: CDR1 SGHRS and CDR2 YFSETQ. V was trimmed by 3 bases and J by 5 bases, leaving 8 bases between them. This chain's CDR3 is CASSYFSTGELFF. CDR3 in DNA: TGCGCCAGCAGCTATTTCTCGACCGGGGAGCTGTTTTTT. Using reference TRBV5-1 and TRBJ2-2 for the parts outside the CDR3, the full variable domain is KAGVTQTPRYLIKTRGQQVTLSCSPISGHRSVSWYQQTPGQGLQFLFEYFSETQRNKGNFPGRFSGRQFSNSRSEMNVSTLELGDSALYLCASSYFSTGELFFGEGSRLTVL.

The chain is built from TRBV4-2 and TRBJ2-2; 7 nucleotides match TRBD1. This CDR3 has 14 amino acids. With 7 bases clipped from V and 0 bases from J, the junction kept 2 bases outside the gene matches. CDR1 is LGHNA and CDR2 is YNFKEQ in the germline V gene. The CDR3 here is CASTDRTNTGELFF. CDR3 DNA sequence: TGTGCCAGCACGGACAGGACGAACACCGGGGAGCTGTTTTTT.

The genes are TRBV7-9 and TRBJ2-3, with D unclear. V was pared by 5 bases and J by 2 bases, with 17 bases between. This CDR3 region has 16 residues. Germline V gene sequence: CDR1 SEHNR, CDR2 FQNEAQ (reference sequence). CDR3 residues: CASSPTQQLHTDTQYF. The CDR3 DNA is TGTGCCAGCAGCCCGACCCAACAGTTACACACAGATACGCAGTATTTT.

V and J are TRBV27 and TRBJ2-5; 7 bases align to TRBD2. Germline assignment: CDR1 MNHEY and CDR2 SMNVEV (reference sequence). The J segment lost 5 bases and the V segment lost 5 bases, leaving 8 bases of the junction unmatched. This CDR3 spans 14 amino acids. The CDR3 loop is CASSPRLAAETQYF. In DNA form, the CDR3 reads TGTGCCAGCAGTCCACGACTAGCCGCGGAGACCCAGTACTTC.

This chain uses TRBV18 with TRBJ2-7; D may be TRBD2 (6 bases). Germline V gives CDR1 KGHSH, CDR2 LQKENI. Trimming left V 2 bases short and J 0 bases short, with 14 bases between. The CDR3 extends over 16 amino acids. The CDR3 coding sequence is TGTGCCAGCTCACCAGGATACGGGACTGGCTCCTACGAGCAGTACTTC. Translation gives CASSPGYGTGSYEQYF.

Written as DNA, the CDR3 is TGTGCCAGCAGTGTGGAGGCCCTGAACACTGAAGCTTTCTTT. Its translation: CASSVEALNTEAFF. The chain employs TRBV2 and TRBJ1-1; D gene unclear. The CDR3 length is 14 residues. The V gene lost 4 bases and the J gene lost 0 bases, with 9 bases spanning the gap. Germline CDR1 SNHLY, CDR2 FYNNEI.